Described below is a single T cell receptor (beta chain) sequence and its context. Its specificity is not known. PCR was performed using 60 Vbeta and 13 Jbeta primers. Only in-frame clones appear in the TCRdb table, and some are missing; sequencing was by immunoSEQ multiplex PCR. In the table there are 150,000 to 200,000 clones, about 80% of which are singletons. Germline V gene lookup returns CDR1 SGHDT and CDR2 YYEEEE. This CDR3 is 14 amino acids long. The data stem from a study of cytomegalovirus exposure and HLA in healthy donors. Overall study findings and caveats: Fewer N-insertions than the roughly 630-donor mean were reportedly shown by an Asian-associated ancestry cluster in a later analysis. A later analysis linked around 15,000 TCR beta sequences to HLA alleles at 0.05 false discovery rate. A prior analysis recorded that most TCR beta V segments were productive about 87% or about 30% of the time.

The sample comprised PBMCs. The chain uses TRBV5-6 and TRBJ2-5; possibly TRBD1 for D (6 bases). The J call may be in error: the DNA end matches TRBJ2-7 better. The TCR comes from a woman in her 30s in good health and CMV-seronegative. The CDR3 here is CASSLQGLYNEQYF. DNA for the CDR3: TGTGCCAGCAGCTTACAGGGTCTGTACAACGAGCAGTACTTC.